The present T cell receptor (beta chain) was sequenced within a study of patients and donors after allogeneic stem cell transplantation. There are 14 residues in the CDR3. Trimming took 6 bases from V and 8 from J, leaving 19 bases between them. TCRdb re-called the RT-PCR reads with MiXCR, one entry per CDR3 protein. The sample has about 40,000 distinct CDR3 sequences; under 40% are singletons. This receptor was obtained from a human donor who was either an allogeneic HSCT recipient or a stem cell or donor lymphocyte infusion donor (not recorded which). It is not recorded whose cells these are; they may come from a transplant donor. Sequencing used blood, either unsorted or a sorted T cell fraction (not recorded which). This chain joins TRBV12-3 or TRBV12-4 and TRBJ1-2, with a tentative D call TRBD1 (5 bases). CDR3 sequence reads: CASSPWGFGLGYTF. CDR3 coding DNA: TGTGCCAGCAGCCCCTGGGGGTTTGGGCTCGGCTACACCTTC.